This TCR beta chain was retrieved from a study of blood T cells in healthy people across ages. Alongside a J-beta primer mix, a sample-barcoded 5' primer served in a second PCR lasting roughly 7 to 12 cycles. TCRdb re-called the 5' RACE reads with MiXCR, one entry per CDR3 protein. The sample records 1.5 million to 2 million distinct CDR3 sequences, roughly 28% being singletons. V lost 3 bases to trimming and J lost 5 bases, with 17 bases between them. This CDR3 spans 16 amino acids. Germline V gene data show CDR1 as SSHAT and CDR2 as FNYEAQ (reference sequence). The V call is TRBV7-7, the J call TRBJ2-1; D may be TRBD2 (6 bases). The sequence was obtained from a woman in her 30s in good health. Sequenced input: blood. This CDR3 is CASSLGRAGGDNEQFF. The CDR3 DNA sequence: TGTGCCAGCAGCTTGGGACGAGCGGGCGGTGACAATGAGCAGTTCTTC.